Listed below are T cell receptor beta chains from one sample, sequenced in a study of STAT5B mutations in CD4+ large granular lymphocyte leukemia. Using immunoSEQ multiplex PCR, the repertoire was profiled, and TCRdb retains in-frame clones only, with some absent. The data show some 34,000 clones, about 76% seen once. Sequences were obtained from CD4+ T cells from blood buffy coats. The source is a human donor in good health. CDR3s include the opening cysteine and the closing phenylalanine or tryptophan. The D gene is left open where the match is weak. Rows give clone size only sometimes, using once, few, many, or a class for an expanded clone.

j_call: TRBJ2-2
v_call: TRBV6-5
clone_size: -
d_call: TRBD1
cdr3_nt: TGTGCCAGCAGGCGACAGGGGAGCACCGGGGAGCTGTTTTTT
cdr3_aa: CASRRQGSTGELFF

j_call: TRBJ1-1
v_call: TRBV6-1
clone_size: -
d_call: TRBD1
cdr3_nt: TGTGCCAGCAGTGCTTGGACAGGAGGGAACACTGAAGCTTTCTTT
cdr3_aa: CASSAWTGGNTEAFF

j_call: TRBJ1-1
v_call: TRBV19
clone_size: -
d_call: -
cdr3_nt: TGTGCCAGTAGTATAGAGAGTTGGCGGGGTCCCACTGAAGCTTTCTTT
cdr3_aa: CASSIESWRGPTEAFF

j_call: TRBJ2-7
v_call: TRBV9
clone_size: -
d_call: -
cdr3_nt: TGTGCCAGCAGCGTAGCGAACGTAGGATACGAGCAGTACTTC
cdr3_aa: CASSVANVGYEQYF

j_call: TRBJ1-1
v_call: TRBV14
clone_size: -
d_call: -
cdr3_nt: TGTGCCAGCAGCCAATCCCCTGGGCGGGGGAAGCTGAACACTGAAGCTTTCTTT
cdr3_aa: CASSQSPGRGKLNTEAFF

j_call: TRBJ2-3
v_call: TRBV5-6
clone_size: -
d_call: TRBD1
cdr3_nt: TGTGCCAGCAGCGGACCCGGGACAGGGTCAGATACGCAGTATTTT
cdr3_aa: CASSGPGTGSDTQYF

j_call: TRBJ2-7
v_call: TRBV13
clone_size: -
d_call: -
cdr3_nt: TGTGCCAGCAGCTTGGCCGGGGAGACCGCCTACGAGCAGTACTTC
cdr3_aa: CASSLAGETAYEQYF

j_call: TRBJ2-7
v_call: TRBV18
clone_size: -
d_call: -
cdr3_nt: TGTGCCAGCTCACCGAACTCGGGCTACGAGCAGTACTTC
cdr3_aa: CASSPNSGYEQYF

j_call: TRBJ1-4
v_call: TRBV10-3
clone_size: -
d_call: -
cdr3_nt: TGTGCCATCAGTGAGTCTGGATTAGTAAAACTGTTTTTT
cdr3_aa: CAISESGLVKLFF

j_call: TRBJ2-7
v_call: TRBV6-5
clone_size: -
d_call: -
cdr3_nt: TGTGCCAGCAGTTACTCCAGGGGCCGGGGCGAGCAGTACTTC
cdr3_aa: CASSYSRGRGEQYF

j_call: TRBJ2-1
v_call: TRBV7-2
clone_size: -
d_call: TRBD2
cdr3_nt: TGTGCCAGCACCGCGACTAGCGGCCCCACTCCCTACAATGAGCAGTTCTTC
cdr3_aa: CASTATSGPTPYNEQFF

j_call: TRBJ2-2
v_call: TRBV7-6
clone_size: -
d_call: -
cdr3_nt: TGTGCCAGCAGCTTAGGACAGAACACCGGGGAGCTGTTTTTT
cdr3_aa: CASSLGQNTGELFF

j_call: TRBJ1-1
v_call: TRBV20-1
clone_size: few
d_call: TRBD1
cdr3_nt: TGCAGTGCAGGACAGGGCACTGAAGCTTTCTTT
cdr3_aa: CSAGQGTEAFF

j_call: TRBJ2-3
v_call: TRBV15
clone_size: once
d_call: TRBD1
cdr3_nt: TGTGCCACCAGCAGTAACAGGGGGAGCACAGATACGCAGTATTTT
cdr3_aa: CATSSNRGSTDTQYF

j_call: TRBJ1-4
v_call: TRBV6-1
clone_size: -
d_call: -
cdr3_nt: TGTGCCAGCCGACCTCCAACTAATGAAAAACTGTTTTTT
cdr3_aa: CASRPPTNEKLFF

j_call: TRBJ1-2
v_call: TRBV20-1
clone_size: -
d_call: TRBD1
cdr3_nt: TGCAGTGCTAAGGGGGCGTATGGCTACACCTTC
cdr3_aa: CSAKGAYGYTF

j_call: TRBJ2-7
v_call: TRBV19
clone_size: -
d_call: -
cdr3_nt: TGTGCCAGTCAACCGGGGGCCGGGGCGGGCGAGCAGTACTTC
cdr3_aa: CASQPGAGAGEQYF

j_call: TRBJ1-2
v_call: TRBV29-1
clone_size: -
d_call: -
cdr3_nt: TGCAGCGTAGAAGAGAACTATGGCTACACCTTC
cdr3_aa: CSVEENYGYTF

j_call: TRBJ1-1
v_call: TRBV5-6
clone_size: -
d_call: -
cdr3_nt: TGTGCCAGCAGCTTGTATCGGGTGGGAGAAGCTTTCTTT
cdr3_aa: CASSLYRVGEAFF

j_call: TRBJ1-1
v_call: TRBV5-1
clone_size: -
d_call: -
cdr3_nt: TGCGCCAGCAGACCCGGGGGGGGGAACACTGAAGCTTTCTTT
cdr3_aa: CASRPGGGNTEAFF

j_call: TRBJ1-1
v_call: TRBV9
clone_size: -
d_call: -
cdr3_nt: TGTGCCAGCAGCGTAGCAGGGTGGGACACTGAAGCTTTCTTT
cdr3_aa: CASSVAGWDTEAFF

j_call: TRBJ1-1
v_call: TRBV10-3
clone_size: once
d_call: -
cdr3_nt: TGTGCCACCACCTTCATGGATAGTGGGAACACTGAAGCTTTCTTT
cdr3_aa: CATTFMDSGNTEAFF

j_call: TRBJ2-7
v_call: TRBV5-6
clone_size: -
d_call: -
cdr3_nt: TGTGCCAGCAGCTTGGGACGGAATTACGAGCAGTACTTC
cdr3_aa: CASSLGRNYEQYF

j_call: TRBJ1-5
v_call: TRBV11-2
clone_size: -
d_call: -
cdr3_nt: TGTGCCAGCAGCCCGACAAGAAATCAGCCCCAGCATTTT
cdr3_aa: CASSPTRNQPQHF

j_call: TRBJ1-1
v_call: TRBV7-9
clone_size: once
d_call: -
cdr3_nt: TGTGCCAGCAGCTTATACCCCAACCAGGACACTGAAGCTTTCTTT
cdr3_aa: CASSLYPNQDTEAFF

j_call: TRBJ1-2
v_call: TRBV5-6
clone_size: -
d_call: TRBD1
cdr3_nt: TGTGCCAGCAGCATGGACAGGGGACTCTATGGCTACACCTTC
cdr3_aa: CASSMDRGLYGYTF

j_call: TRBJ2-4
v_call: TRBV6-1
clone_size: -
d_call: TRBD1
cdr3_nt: TGTGCCAGCAGTGAAGCTTACTCCGGGACAGGGTTGCTAGCCAAAAACATTCAGTACTTC
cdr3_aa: CASSEAYSGTGLLAKNIQYF

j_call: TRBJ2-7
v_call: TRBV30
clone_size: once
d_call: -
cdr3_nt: TGTGCCTGGAGCGCCACAGGGTACGAGCAGTACTTC
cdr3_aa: CAWSATGYEQYF

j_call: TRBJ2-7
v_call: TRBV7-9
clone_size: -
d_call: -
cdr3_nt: TGTGCCAGCAGCTACGGGACCCTCAACTACGAGCAGTACTTC
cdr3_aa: CASSYGTLNYEQYF

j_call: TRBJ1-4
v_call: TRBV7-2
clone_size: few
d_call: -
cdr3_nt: TGTGCCAGCAGCTTAGGGGGTTATGAAAAACTGTTTTTT
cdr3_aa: CASSLGGYEKLFF

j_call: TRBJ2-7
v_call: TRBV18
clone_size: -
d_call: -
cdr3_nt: TGTGCCAGCTCACCAACCTACGAGCAGTACTTC
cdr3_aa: CASSPTYEQYF

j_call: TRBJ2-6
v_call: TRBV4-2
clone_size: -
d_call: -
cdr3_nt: TGTGCCAGCAGCCAAGAGGCTCGCTCTGGGGCCAACGTCCTGACTTTC
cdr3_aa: CASSQEARSGANVLTF

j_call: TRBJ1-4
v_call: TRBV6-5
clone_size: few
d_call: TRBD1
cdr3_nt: TGTGCCAGCAGTTACTCGACAGGGAGACTGTTTTTT
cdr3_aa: CASSYSTGRLFF

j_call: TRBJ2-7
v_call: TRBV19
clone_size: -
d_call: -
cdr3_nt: TGTGCCAGTAGTATTGGTCACAACTCCTACGAGCAGTACTTC
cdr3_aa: CASSIGHNSYEQYF

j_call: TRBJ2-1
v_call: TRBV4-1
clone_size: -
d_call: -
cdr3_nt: TGCGCCAGCAGCTCCCATCCACTTGCCTACAATGAGCAGTTCTTC
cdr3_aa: CASSSHPLAYNEQFF

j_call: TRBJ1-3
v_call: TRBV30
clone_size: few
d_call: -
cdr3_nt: TGTGCCTGGAGTGACCCGAAGAGGGGTAACACCATATATTTT
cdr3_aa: CAWSDPKRGNTIYF

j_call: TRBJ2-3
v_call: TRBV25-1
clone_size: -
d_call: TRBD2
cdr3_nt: TGTGCCAGCAGTGACAGCGGGAGGAAAGATACGCAGTATTTT
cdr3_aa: CASSDSGRKDTQYF

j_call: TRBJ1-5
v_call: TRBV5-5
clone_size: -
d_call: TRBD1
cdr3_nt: TGTGCCAGCAGCTTCAGGGGGAGCGGGCCCCAGCATTTT
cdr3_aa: CASSFRGSGPQHF

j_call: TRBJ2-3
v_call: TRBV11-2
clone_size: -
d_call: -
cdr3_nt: TGTGCCAGCAGCCTGAGGTCGGATACGCAGTATTTT
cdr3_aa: CASSLRSDTQYF

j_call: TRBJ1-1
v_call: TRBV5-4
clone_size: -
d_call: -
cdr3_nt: TGTGCCAGCAGCTTGAGAGGGAGTCTTGAAGCTTTCTTT
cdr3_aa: CASSLRGSLEAFF

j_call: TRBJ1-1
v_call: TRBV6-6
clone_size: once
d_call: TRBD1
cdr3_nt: TGTGCCAGCAGTTACCATGACAGGGAAAATGAAGCTTTCTTT
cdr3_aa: CASSYHDRENEAFF

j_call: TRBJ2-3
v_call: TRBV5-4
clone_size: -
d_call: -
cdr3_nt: TGTGCCAGCAGCCCGGGCACTGCAATACCTAGCACAGATACGCAGTATTTT
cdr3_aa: CASSPGTAIPSTDTQYF

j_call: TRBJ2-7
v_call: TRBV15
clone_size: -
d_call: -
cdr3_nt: TGTGCCACCAGCAGAGATCTTAACATTGCCGGGGAGCAGTACTTC
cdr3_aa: CATSRDLNIAGEQYF

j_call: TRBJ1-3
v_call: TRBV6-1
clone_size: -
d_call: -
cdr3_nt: TGTGCCAGCAGTGAAGAAGGGTTCTGGGGAACTGGAAACACCATATATTTT
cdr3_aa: CASSEEGFWGTGNTIYF

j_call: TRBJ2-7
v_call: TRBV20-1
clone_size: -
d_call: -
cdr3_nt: TGCAGTGCTAGACAGGGGGGAGAGCAGTACTTC
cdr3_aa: CSARQGGEQYF

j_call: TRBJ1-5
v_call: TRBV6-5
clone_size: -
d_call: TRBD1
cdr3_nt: TGTGCCAGCAGTATCGGACAGGGGAGCAATCAGCCCCAGCATTTT
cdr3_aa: CASSIGQGSNQPQHF

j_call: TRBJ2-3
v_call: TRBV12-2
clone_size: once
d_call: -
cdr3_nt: TGTGCAAGTCGCTTAGGGGCTGTTATTACGCAGTATTTT
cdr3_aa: CASRLGAVITQYF

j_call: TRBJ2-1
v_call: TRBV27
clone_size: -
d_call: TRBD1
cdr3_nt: TGTGCCAGCAGTCTGAACTCACAGGGGAGTGGGCAGTTCTTC
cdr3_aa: CASSLNSQGSGQFF

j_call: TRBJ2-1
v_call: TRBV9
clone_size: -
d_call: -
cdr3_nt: TGTGCCAGCAGCGTACTAGCGAGCTCCTACAATGAGCAGTTCTTC
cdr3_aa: CASSVLASSYNEQFF

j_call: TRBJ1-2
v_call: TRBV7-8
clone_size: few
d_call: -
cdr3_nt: TGTGCCAGCAGCTTAGGGTCCCAGGCTGGCTACACCTTC
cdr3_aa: CASSLGSQAGYTF

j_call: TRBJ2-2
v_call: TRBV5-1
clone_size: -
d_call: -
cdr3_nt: TGCGCCAGCAGCGTAACACCCAGGGAGCTGTTTTTT
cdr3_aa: CASSVTPRELFF

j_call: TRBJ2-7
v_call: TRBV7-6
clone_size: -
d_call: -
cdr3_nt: TGTGCCAGCAGCTTAGACACGCCGGGAAACCCTCCCTACGAGCAGTACTTC
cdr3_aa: CASSLDTPGNPPYEQYF

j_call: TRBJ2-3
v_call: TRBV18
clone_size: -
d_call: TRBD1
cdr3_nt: TGTGCCAGCTCACCCGGACAGGGGGCAGATACGCAGTATTTT
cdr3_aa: CASSPGQGADTQYF

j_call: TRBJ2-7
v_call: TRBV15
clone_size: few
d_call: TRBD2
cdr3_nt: TGTGCCACCAGCAGAGACCGGTCTGGACTAGCCTACGAGCAGTACTTC
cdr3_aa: CATSRDRSGLAYEQYF

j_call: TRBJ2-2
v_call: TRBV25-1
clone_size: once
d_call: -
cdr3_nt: TGTGCCAGCAGTGAATCTTTCGGGGAGCTGTTTTTT
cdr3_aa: CASSESFGELFF